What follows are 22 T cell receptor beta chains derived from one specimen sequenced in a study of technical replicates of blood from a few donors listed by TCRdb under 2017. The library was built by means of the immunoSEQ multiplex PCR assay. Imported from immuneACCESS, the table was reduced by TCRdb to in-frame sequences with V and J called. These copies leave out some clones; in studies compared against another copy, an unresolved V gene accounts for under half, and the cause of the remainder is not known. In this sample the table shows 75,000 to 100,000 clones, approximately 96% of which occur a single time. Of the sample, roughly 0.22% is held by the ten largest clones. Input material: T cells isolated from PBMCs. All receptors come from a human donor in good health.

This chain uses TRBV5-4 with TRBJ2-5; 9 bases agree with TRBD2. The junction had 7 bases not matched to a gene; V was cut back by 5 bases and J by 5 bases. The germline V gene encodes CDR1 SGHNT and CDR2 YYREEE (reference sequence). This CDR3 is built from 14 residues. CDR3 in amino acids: CASSKTTSGETQYF. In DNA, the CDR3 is TGTGCCAGCAGTAAGACCACTAGCGGGGAGACCCAGTACTTC.

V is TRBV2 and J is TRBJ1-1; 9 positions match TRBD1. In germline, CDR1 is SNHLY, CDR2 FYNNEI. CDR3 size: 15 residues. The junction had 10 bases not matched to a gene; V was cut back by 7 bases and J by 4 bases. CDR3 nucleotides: TGTGCCAGCAACCTGGGACAGGGAACTCTCACTGAAGCTTTCTTT. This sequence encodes CASNLGQGTLTEAFF.

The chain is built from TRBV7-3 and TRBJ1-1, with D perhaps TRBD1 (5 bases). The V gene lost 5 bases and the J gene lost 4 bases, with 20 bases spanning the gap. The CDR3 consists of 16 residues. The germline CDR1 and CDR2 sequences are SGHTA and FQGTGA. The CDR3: CASSQHRNPGLTEAFF. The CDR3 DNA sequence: TGTGCCAGCAGCCAGCACAGAAACCCGGGACTCACTGAAGCTTTCTTT.

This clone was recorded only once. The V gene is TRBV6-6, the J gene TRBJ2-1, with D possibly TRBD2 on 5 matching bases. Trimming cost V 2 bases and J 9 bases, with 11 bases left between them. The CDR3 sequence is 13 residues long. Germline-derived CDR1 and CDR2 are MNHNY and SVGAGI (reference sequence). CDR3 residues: CASSYEGNVEQFF. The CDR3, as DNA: TGTGCCAGCAGTTACGAGGGAAACGTTGAGCAGTTCTTC.

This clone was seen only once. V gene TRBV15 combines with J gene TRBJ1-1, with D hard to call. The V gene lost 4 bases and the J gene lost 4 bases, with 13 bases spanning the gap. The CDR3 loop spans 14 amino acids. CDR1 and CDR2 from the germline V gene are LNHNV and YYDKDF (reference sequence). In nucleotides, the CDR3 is TGTGCCACCAGCAAACTCTCCTCCGGCACTGAAGCTTTCTTT. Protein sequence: CATSKLSSGTEAFF.

The CDR3 here is CASSQYLDRGTLSNQPQHF. The CDR3 bases are TGCGCCAGCAGTCAATACCTCGACAGGGGGACTCTTAGCAATCAGCCCCAGCATTTT. This chain connects TRBV23-1 to TRBJ1-5; 9 nucleotides match TRBD1. TRBV23-1 is sorted into the ORF group, with uncertain function. The CDR3 loop spans 19 amino acids. Losses at the gene ends were 1 base for V and 0 bases for J; bases not matched to a gene: 10.

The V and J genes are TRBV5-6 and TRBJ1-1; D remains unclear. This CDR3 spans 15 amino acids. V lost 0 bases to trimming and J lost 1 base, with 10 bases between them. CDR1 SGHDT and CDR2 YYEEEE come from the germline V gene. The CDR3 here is CASSLAGTGNTEAFF. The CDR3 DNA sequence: TGTGCCAGCAGCTTGGCCGGTACGGGGAACACTGAAGCTTTCTTT.

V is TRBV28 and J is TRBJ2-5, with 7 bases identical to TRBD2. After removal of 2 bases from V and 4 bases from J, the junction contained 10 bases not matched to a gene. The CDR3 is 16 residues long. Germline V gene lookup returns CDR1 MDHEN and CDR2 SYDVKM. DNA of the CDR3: TGTGCCAGCAGTTTACTCTCTGCGGGAGTCGGAGAGACCCAGTACTTC. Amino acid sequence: CASSLLSAGVGETQYF. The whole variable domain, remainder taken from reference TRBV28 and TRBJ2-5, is DVKVTQSSRYLVKRTGEKVFLECVQDMDHENMFWYRQDPGLGLRLIYFSYDVKMKEKGDIPEGYSVSREKKERFSLILESASTNQTSMYLCASSLLSAGVGETQYFGPGTRLLVL.

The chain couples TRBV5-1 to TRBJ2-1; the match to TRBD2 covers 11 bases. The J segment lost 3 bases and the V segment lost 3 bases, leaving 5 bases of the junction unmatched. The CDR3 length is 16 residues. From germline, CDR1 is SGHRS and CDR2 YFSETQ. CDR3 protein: CASSSGTSGNYNEQFF. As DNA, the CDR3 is TGCGCCAGCAGCTCGGGGACTAGCGGTAACTACAATGAGCAGTTCTTC.

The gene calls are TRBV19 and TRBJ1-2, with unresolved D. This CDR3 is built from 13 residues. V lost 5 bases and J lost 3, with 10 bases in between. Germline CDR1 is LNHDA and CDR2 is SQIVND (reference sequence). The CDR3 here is CASSSPGDYGYTF. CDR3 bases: TGTGCCAGTAGTTCTCCCGGTGACTATGGCTACACCTTC.

The CDR3 loop is CASSIRSGGSGSTDTQYF. In DNA, the CDR3 is TGTGCCAGTAGTATACGGTCCGGGGGTAGCGGGAGCACAGATACGCAGTATTTT. The rearrangement joins TRBV19 to TRBJ2-3, with 7 positions matching TRBD2. The ends lost 2 bases at V and 0 bases at J; junction bases unmatched: 11. The germline V gene encodes CDR1 LNHDA and CDR2 SQIVND (reference sequence). The CDR3 is 18 amino acids.

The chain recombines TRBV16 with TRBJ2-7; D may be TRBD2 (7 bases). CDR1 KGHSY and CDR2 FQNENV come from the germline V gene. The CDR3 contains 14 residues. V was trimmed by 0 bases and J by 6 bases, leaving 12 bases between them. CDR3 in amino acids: CASSQSRAGAEQYF. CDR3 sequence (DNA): TGTGCCAGCAGCCAATCACGGGCGGGGGCCGAGCAGTACTTC.

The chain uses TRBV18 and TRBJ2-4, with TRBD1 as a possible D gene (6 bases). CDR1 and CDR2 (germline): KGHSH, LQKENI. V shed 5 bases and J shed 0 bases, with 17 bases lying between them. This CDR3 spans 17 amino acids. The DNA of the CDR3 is TGTGCCAGCTCAAACAGGGAGACCAGACTAGCCAAAAACATTCAGTACTTC. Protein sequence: CASSNRETRLAKNIQYF.

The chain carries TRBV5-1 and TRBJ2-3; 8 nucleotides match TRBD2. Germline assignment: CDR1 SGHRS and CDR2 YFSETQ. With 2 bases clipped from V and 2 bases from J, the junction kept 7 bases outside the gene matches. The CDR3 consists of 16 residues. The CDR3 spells CASSFQATSATDTQYF. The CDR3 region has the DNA TGCGCCAGCAGCTTCCAAGCGACTAGCGCCACAGATACGCAGTATTTT.

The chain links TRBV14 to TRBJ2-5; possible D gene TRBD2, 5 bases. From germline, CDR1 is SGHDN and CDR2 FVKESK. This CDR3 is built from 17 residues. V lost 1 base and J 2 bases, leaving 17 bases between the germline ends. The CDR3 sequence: CASSQVTVAGRQETQYF. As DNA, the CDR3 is TGTGCCAGCAGCCAAGTGACCGTCGCGGGTAGGCAAGAGACCCAGTACTTC.

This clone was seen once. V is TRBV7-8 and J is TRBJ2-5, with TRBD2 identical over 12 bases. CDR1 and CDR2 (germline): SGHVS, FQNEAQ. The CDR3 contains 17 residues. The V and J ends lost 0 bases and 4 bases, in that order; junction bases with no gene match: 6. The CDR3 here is CASSLALRTSGAETQYF. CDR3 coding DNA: TGTGCCAGCAGCTTAGCCCTCAGGACTAGCGGGGCAGAGACCCAGTACTTC.

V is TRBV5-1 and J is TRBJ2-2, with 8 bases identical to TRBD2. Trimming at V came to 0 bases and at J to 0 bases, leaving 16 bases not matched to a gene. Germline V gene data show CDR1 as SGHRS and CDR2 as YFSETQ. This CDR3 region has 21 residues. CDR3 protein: CASSLDGGGRETVTNTGELFF. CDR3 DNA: TGCGCCAGCAGCTTGGACGGCGGGGGGAGAGAAACCGTTACGAACACCGGGGAGCTGTTTTTT. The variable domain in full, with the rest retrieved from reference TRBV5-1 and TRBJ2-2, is KAGVTQTPRYLIKTRGQQVTLSCSPISGHRSVSWYQQTPGQGLQFLFEYFSETQRNKGNFPGRFSGRQFSNSRSEMNVSTLELGDSALYLCASSLDGGGRETVTNTGELFFGEGSRLTVL.

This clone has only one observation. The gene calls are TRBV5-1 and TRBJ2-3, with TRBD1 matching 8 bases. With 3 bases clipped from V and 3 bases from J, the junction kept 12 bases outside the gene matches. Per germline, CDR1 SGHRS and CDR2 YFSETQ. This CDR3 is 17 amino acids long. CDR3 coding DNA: TGCGCCAGCAGCTATGGACCACGAACAGGGGGAACAGATACGCAGTATTTT. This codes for CASSYGPRTGGTDTQYF.

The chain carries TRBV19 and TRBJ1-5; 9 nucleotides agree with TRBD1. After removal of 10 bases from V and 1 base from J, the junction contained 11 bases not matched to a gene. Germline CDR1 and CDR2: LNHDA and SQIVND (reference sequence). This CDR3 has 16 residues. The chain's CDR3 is CATTRDRERSNQPQHF. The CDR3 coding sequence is TGTGCCACCACCCGGGACAGGGAGAGGAGCAATCAGCCCCAGCATTTT.

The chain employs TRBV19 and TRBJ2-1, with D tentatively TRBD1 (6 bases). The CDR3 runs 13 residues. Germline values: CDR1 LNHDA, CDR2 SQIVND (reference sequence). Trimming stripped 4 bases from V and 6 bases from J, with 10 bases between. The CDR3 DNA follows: TGTGCCAGTAGTAAACAGGGAACCAATGAGCAGTTCTTC. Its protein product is CASSKQGTNEQFF.

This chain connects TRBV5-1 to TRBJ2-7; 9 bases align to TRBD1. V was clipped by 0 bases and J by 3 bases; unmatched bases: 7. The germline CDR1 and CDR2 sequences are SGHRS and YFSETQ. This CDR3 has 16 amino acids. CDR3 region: CASSLGPGTGFYEQYF. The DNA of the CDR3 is TGCGCCAGCAGCTTGGGACCCGGGACAGGGTTCTACGAGCAGTACTTC.

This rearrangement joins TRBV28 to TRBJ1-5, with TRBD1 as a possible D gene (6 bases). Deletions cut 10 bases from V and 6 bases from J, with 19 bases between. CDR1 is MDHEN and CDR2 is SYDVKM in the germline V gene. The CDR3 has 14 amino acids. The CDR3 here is CATSINRDAQPQHF. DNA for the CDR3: TGTGCCACCTCAATAAACAGGGATGCTCAGCCCCAGCATTTT. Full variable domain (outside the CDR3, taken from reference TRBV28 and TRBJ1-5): DVKVTQSSRYLVKRTGEKVFLECVQDMDHENMFWYRQDPGLGLRLIYFSYDVKMKEKGDIPEGYSVSREKKERFSLILESASTNQTSMYLCATSINRDAQPQHFGDGTRLSIL.